The entry below describes one TCR beta chain. Its matching antigen is unknown. CDR1 SGHDN and CDR2 FVKESK come from the germline V gene. V lost 9 bases to trimming and J lost 0 bases, with 9 bases between them. CDR3 length: 14 residues. Of the isolated RNA, all was reverse transcribed, and so the sequenced material was expressed TCRB transcripts. The repertoire was sequenced with immunoSEQ multiplex PCR; TCRdb's copy has only in-frame clones and lacks some. The table shows some 350,000 clones, with roughly 9.8% occurring only once. The data are from a study of beta chain features in type 1 diabetes. Study-level background: Regarding age, gender and cell yields, patients proved similar to healthy donors. Overall study findings and caveats: Within each of all four CD4+ subsets, Type 1 diabetes patients had TCRB CDR3s that were moderately but significantly shorter. Cells carrying high TCR expression could end up over-represented when cDNA is sequenced.

Donors contributed one heparinised blood draw apiece, averaging roughly 100 mL. It was via CD45RO/CCR7/CD25/CD127/CD95/CD27 that CD4+ naive, central memory, regulatory and stem cell-like memory cells were sorted. This TCR was recovered from a man aged 25-45 years with type 1 diabetes. The chain carries TRBV14 and TRBJ2-6; perhaps TRBD2 as D (5 bases). Sequenced: central memory CD4+ T cells from blood. The CDR3 coding sequence is TGTGCCAGTGGGAGAAACTCTGGGGCCAACGTCCTGACTTTC. It is translated as CASGRNSGANVLTF. The full variable domain, completed using reference TRBV14 and TRBJ2-6, is EAGVTQFPSHSVIEKGQTVTLRCDPISGHDNLYWYRRVMGKEIKFLLHFVKESKQDESGMPNNRFLAERTGGTYSTLKVQPAELEDSGVYFCASGRNSGANVLTFGAGSRLTVL.